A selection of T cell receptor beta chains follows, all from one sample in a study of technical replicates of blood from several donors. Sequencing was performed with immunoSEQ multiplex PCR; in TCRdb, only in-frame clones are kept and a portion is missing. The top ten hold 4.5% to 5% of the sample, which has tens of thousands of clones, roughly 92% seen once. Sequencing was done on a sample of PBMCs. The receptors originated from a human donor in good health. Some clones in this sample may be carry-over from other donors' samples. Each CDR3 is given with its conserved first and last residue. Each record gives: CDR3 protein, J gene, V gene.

CDR3: CASSIYGRNEQYF
J: TRBJ2-7
V: TRBV19

CDR3: CASSLMRYTEAFF
J: TRBJ1-1
V: TRBV7-2

CDR3: CASSLAGFGYEQYF
J: TRBJ2-7
V: TRBV5-1

CDR3: CASSSQSLLNGYTF
J: TRBJ1-2
V: TRBV27

CDR3: CASRKQGALDYGYTF
J: TRBJ1-2
V: TRBV19

CDR3: CASSPLDLLAGGNYEQYF
J: TRBJ2-7
V: TRBV4-2

CDR3: CAWSVLPTDNEQFF
J: TRBJ2-1
V: TRBV30

CDR3: CASSPNGQGSYEQYF
J: TRBJ2-7
V: TRBV5-1

CDR3: CASQTGYNEQFF
J: TRBJ2-1
V: TRBV10-3

CDR3: CASSTRQGAGGYTF
J: TRBJ1-2
V: TRBV18

CDR3: CASSSTVPNTEAFF
J: TRBJ1-1
V: TRBV7-9

CDR3: CAMGQHKEGTEAFF
J: TRBJ1-1
V: TRBV10-3

CDR3: CASSLDRSNEQFF
J: TRBJ2-1
V: TRBV27

CDR3: CASSFEFTGSEQYF
J: TRBJ2-7
V: TRBV5-1

CDR3: CASSARSGVDTEAFF
J: TRBJ1-1
V: TRBV9

CDR3: CASSFLLAPGELFF
J: TRBJ2-2
V: TRBV7-2

CDR3: CASSPPRRETQYF
J: TRBJ2-5
V: TRBV18

CDR3: CASSPGTGNNEQFF
J: TRBJ2-1
V: TRBV5-5

CDR3: CASGLAPGQGAPEAFF
J: TRBJ1-1
V: TRBV12-5

CDR3: CAISDSREHGYTF
J: TRBJ1-2
V: TRBV10-3

CDR3: CASSGQGGNNEQFF
J: TRBJ2-1
V: TRBV2

CDR3: CASSGLAGSDEQFF
J: TRBJ2-1
V: TRBV2

CDR3: CASSPRVRGRDTEAFF
J: TRBJ1-1
V: TRBV5-1

CDR3: CASSVGSGSYNEQFF
J: TRBJ2-1
V: TRBV9

CDR3: CAISESSGATEAFF
J: TRBJ1-1
V: TRBV10-3

CDR3: CASSFLSTGELFF
J: TRBJ2-2
V: TRBV7-2

CDR3: CASSLSGTSGDYNEQFF
J: TRBJ2-1
V: TRBV7-9

CDR3: CASSRERSRDRTGVSGANVLTF
J: TRBJ2-6
V: TRBV4-3

CDR3: CASSGGANEKLFF
J: TRBJ1-4
V: TRBV5-6

CDR3: CASSLVGRVGGEKLFF
J: TRBJ1-4
V: TRBV5-1

CDR3: CASSLVTGAGTGELFF
J: TRBJ2-2
V: TRBV7-9

CDR3: CASSPVGTGGTEAFF
J: TRBJ1-1
V: TRBV18

CDR3: CASTDRYQSGANVLTF
J: TRBJ2-6
V: TRBV19

CDR3: CASSWGDRGWRETQYF
J: TRBJ2-5
V: TRBV5-1

CDR3: CASSIDHGTGGPPDTQYF
J: TRBJ2-3
V: TRBV19

CDR3: CASRGQGMLDTEAFF
J: TRBJ1-1
V: TRBV6-6

CDR3: CASSQDRDQPQHF
J: TRBJ1-5
V: TRBV19

CDR3: CASSQTSGGYEQFF
J: TRBJ2-1
V: TRBV5-1

CDR3: CASSRRGARSNYGYTF
J: TRBJ1-2
V: TRBV5-6

CDR3: CASNPGLAGAFGELFF
J: TRBJ2-2
V: TRBV23-1

CDR3: CASSLSGQAGQETQYF
J: TRBJ2-5
V: TRBV5-1

CDR3: CASSLTDSLLSGANVLTF
J: TRBJ2-6
V: TRBV18

CDR3: CASSYPGLPTIYF
J: TRBJ1-3
V: TRBV6-6